Shown below are 27 T cell receptor beta chains from a single sample sequenced in a study of PD-1 blockade in classical Hodgkin lymphoma. TCRdb's table, derived via immunoSEQ multiplex PCR, lists solely in-frame clones and lacks some. Altogether over 60,000 clones are present, about 90% being singletons, with the ten largest covering 10%. The time point is: cycle 4 day 1 (C4D1), after about 6 weeks of nivolumab. There was relapse after autologous stem cell transplantation in every patient, and there was variation in brentuximab vedotin exposure. The material sequenced was peripheral blood mononuclear cells (PBMCs), taken before the fourth cycle of nivolumab. The receptors originated from a human donor with classical Hodgkin lymphoma.

This rearrangement joins TRBV6-1 to TRBJ2-7, with D unclear. The germline gives CDR1 MNHNS, CDR2 SASEGT. The V and J ends lost 1 base and 2 bases respectively, with 3 bases between them. This CDR3 has 12 residues. CDR3 amino acids: CASSEGPYEQYF. The DNA for the CDR3 is TGTGCCAGCAGTGAAGGTCCCTACGAGCAGTACTTC.

The chain carries TRBV19 and TRBJ1-2; D is unresolved. CDR3 size: 14 residues. The V end was cut by 3 bases, the J end by 6 bases, with 14 bases between. Germline CDR1 and CDR2: LNHDA and SQIVND (reference sequence). The CDR3 loop is CASSMEPGSHGYTF. The CDR3 region has the DNA TGTGCCAGTAGTATGGAACCCGGGAGTCATGGCTACACCTTC.

This chain joins TRBV7-9 and TRBJ1-6; D is unclear. V was pared by 6 bases and J by 13 bases, with 19 bases between. The CDR3 has 14 residues. Germline-derived CDR1 and CDR2 are SEHNR and FQNEAQ (reference sequence). The CDR3 loop is CASRLGPAQAPLHF. The CDR3 DNA reads TGTGCCAGCAGACTAGGTCCGGCTCAGGCGCCCCTCCACTTT.

The rearrangement uses TRBV19 and TRBJ1-1; 7 bases map to TRBD1. The J segment lost 2 bases and the V segment lost 6 bases, leaving 6 bases of the junction unmatched. This CDR3 has 14 amino acids. Germline lookup yields CDR1 LNHDA and CDR2 SQIVND (reference sequence). The CDR3 here is CASRWDSLNTEAFF. DNA for the CDR3: TGTGCCAGTAGATGGGACAGCCTAAACACTGAAGCTTTCTTT.

This clone occurred a few times. V usage is TRBV14 and J usage is TRBJ1-2, with 7 bases that match TRBD1. This CDR3 comprises 18 residues. CDR1 and CDR2 from the germline V gene are SGHDN and FVKESK. The trim removed 0 bases at V and 6 bases at J, leaving 16 bases unmatched. The CDR3 DNA follows: TGTGCCAGCAGCCAAGAGATTATATTAGCCCTGGACAGGAATGGCTACACCTTC. Amino acid sequence: CASSQEIILALDRNGYTF.

The chain couples TRBV28 to TRBJ1-6, with D unresolved. CDR3 size: 13 residues. Trimming removed 5 bases from V and 5 bases from J, with 7 bases in between. Germline assignment: CDR1 MDHEN and CDR2 SYDVKM. CDR3 DNA sequence: TGTGCCAGCAGTGCAGGAAATAATTCACCCCTCCACTTT. This encodes CASSAGNNSPLHF.

A few counts support this clone. This rearrangement joins TRBV10-3 to TRBJ2-7, with D possibly being TRBD2 (5 bases). Germline-derived CDR1 and CDR2 are ENHRY and SYGVKD. The V end was cut by 6 bases, the J end by 6 bases, with 15 bases between. The CDR3 has 13 amino acids. The CDR3 DNA sequence: TGTGCCATCAGCAGATTTCCTGGAGGCGAGCAGTACTTC. This codes for CAISRFPGGEQYF.

V gene TRBV9 combines with J gene TRBJ2-2, with a tentative D call TRBD1 (6 bases). Germline-derived CDR1 and CDR2 are SGDLS and YYNGEE. The V end was cut by 4 bases, the J end by 3 bases, with 7 bases between. The CDR3 contains 13 residues. The CDR3 DNA reads as TGTGCCAGCAGCCCAGGGGACACCGGGGAGCTGTTTTTT. It yields the protein CASSPGDTGELFF.

J is TRBJ1-1 and V is TRBV5-4; D is unresolved. The CDR3 extends over 14 amino acids. CDR1 is SGHNT and CDR2 is YYREEE in the germline V gene (reference sequence). V dropped 4 bases and J dropped 0 bases, with 10 bases sitting between them. The DNA of the CDR3 is TGTGCCAGCAGCCCCCGAGAGGTGAACACTGAAGCTTTCTTT. Translation gives CASSPREVNTEAFF.

V and J are TRBV30 and TRBJ2-5; D is unclear. V shed 5 bases and J shed 1 base, with 5 bases lying between them. The CDR3 contains 11 residues. The V gene's germline CDR1 is GTSNPN and CDR2 SVGIG (reference sequence). The CDR3 sequence is CAWVLQETQYF. For the CDR3, the DNA is TGTGCCTGGGTCCTCCAAGAGACCCAGTACTTC.

Worth noting for this clone: Additional DNA sequences in this sample encode the identical CDR3. The chain links TRBV6-1 to TRBJ1-1; possibly TRBD1 for D (5 bases). Between the trimmed V and J ends, which lost 2 bases and 2 bases, there was a span of 9 bases. The CDR3 is 14 residues long. CDR1 and CDR2 (germline): MNHNS, SASEGT. The CDR3 DNA sequence: TGTGCCAGCAGTGAACTAGGGGTTAACACTGAAGCTTTCTTT. Translating gives CASSELGVNTEAFF.

V is TRBV7-9 and J is TRBJ1-1; 10 bases line up with TRBD1. With 4 bases clipped from V and 7 bases from J, the junction kept 12 bases outside the gene matches. This CDR3 region has 16 residues. Germline loops: CDR1 SEHNR, CDR2 FQNEAQ (reference sequence). CDR3 bases: TGTGCCAGCAGCTCACCGAATAAGGACAGGGGGGGTGAAGCTTTCTTT. It encodes CASSSPNKDRGGEAFF.

The CDR3 nucleotides are TGTGCCAGTAGTACCTTTCGGGGGCTGAGGGTTAATGAGCAGTTCTTC. Amino acid sequence: CASSTFRGLRVNEQFF. The rearrangement uses TRBV19 and TRBJ2-1; TRBD1 or TRBD2 may be the D gene (6 bases each). The V gene's germline CDR1 is LNHDA and CDR2 SQIVND (reference sequence). The ends were cut back, 4 bases at V and 7 bases at J, with 20 bases in the middle. This CDR3 contains 16 residues.

The chain has TRBV4-1 and TRBJ2-7; the D gene is possibly TRBD1 (6 bases). The CDR3 runs 18 residues. V lost 0 bases, J lost 0 bases, and 18 bases lay in between. Germline V gene lookup returns CDR1 MGHRA and CDR2 YSYEKL. Written as DNA, the CDR3 is TGCGCCAGCAGCCAAGATCACACTACAGGGAGTCCCTCCTACGAGCAGTACTTC. Protein: CASSQDHTTGSPSYEQYF.

The chain joins TRBV7-9 to TRBJ1-2; unclear D gene. Trimming stripped 1 base from V and 4 bases from J, with 13 bases between. The CDR3 length is 15 residues. Germline assignment: CDR1 SEHNR and CDR2 FQNEAQ (reference sequence). CDR3 in DNA: TGTGCCAGCAGCTTAGGTTCGTATTCCTCCTATGGCTACACCTTC. As protein: CASSLGSYSSYGYTF. Combining the CDR3 with reference TRBV7-9 and TRBJ1-2 gives the whole variable domain DTGVSQNPRHKITKRGQNVTFRCDPISEHNRLYWYRQTLGQGPEFLTYFQNEAQLEKSRLLSDRFSAERPKGSFSTLEIQRTEQGDSAMYLCASSLGSYSSYGYTFGSGTRLTVV.

The chain is built from TRBV2 and TRBJ2-2; D remains unclear. The V end was cut by 4 bases, the J end by 6 bases, with 9 bases between. This CDR3 contains 13 residues. Germline V gene data show CDR1 as SNHLY and CDR2 as FYNNEI. In DNA, the CDR3 is TGTGCCAGCAGTGCATACAACCCCGGGGAGCTGTTTTTT. This encodes CASSAYNPGELFF.

V is TRBV6-5 and J is TRBJ2-7; D is unclear. With 2 bases removed from V and 7 bases from J, the gap between germline ends came to 9 bases. Germline V lookup: CDR1 MNHEY, CDR2 SVGAGI. This CDR3 spans 12 amino acids. CDR3 protein: CASSYPLAEQYF. For the CDR3, the DNA is TGTGCCAGCAGTTACCCTCTGGCAGAGCAGTACTTC.

V is TRBV4-1 and J is TRBJ2-3; no clear D gene. V lost 2 bases, J lost 1 base, and 13 bases lay in between. The CDR3 sequence is 16 residues long. Germline V gene sequence: CDR1 MGHRA, CDR2 YSYEKL. The CDR3 bases are TGCGCCAGCAGCCAACAGCCCTCGTGGGGCACAGATACGCAGTATTTT. Its translation is CASSQQPSWGTDTQYF.

This clone appeared a single time. The DNA for the CDR3 is TGTGCCAGCAGCTCAGAAGCGGGGTCTGCCTACGAGCAGTACTTC. This sequence encodes CASSSEAGSAYEQYF. V gene TRBV7-6 combines with J gene TRBJ2-7; TRBD2 agrees at 7 bases. The CDR3 spans 15 residues. The V gene end was trimmed by 4 bases and the J gene end by 2 bases; junction bases not matched to a gene: 8. Germline CDR1 SGHVS, CDR2 FNYEAQ.

The chain has TRBV18 and TRBJ1-2, with no clear D. The CDR3 runs to 15 residues. CDR1 KGHSH and CDR2 LQKENI come from the germline V gene. The germline V and J ends were trimmed by 2 bases and 4 bases, with 14 bases remaining between them. The CDR3 nucleotides are TGTGCCAGCTCACCATCCGAGACGCCCTCCTATGGCTACACCTTC. Residues: CASSPSETPSYGYTF.

The chain carries TRBV19 and TRBJ1-3; D unclear. This CDR3 comprises 15 residues. CDR1 LNHDA and CDR2 SQIVND come from the germline V gene (reference sequence). V lost 2 bases to trimming and J lost 4 bases, with 12 bases between them. CDR3 protein: CASSITVSGGNTIYF. CDR3 nucleotides: TGTGCCAGTAGTATAACGGTTTCGGGAGGAAACACCATATATTTT.

V and J are TRBV28 and TRBJ2-1, with 11 bases aligning to TRBD2. V shed 1 base and J 6 bases; nucleotides not matched to a gene: 17. In germline, CDR1 is MDHEN, CDR2 SYDVKM. This CDR3 has 20 amino acids. DNA for the CDR3: TGTGCCAGCAGTTTATTTTCTACCCGAGGGCTAGCGGGGGGCCCCAATGAGCAGTTCTTC. It is translated as CASSLFSTRGLAGGPNEQFF.

This clone appeared once. V gene TRBV30 combines with J gene TRBJ1-6; 7 nucleotides line up with TRBD1. After removal of 3 bases from V and 7 bases from J, the junction contained 12 bases not matched to a gene. Per germline, CDR1 GTSNPN and CDR2 SVGIG (reference sequence). This CDR3 region has 16 residues. The CDR3, as DNA: TGTGCCTGGAGGCAAACCGGGACAGAGGTCAATTCACCCCTCCACTTT. Protein product: CAWRQTGTEVNSPLHF.

This sequence joins TRBV12-5 and TRBJ2-1; D ambiguous. The V gene lost 6 bases and the J gene lost 10 bases, with 13 bases spanning the gap. CDR1 is LGHNT and CDR2 is FRNRAP in the germline V gene. The CDR3 covers 12 residues. The CDR3, as DNA: TGTGCTAGTGGCCCCGCCCGGCTAGAGCAGTTCTTC. Translated: CASGPARLEQFF.

The chain has TRBV27 and TRBJ2-7, with D perhaps given as TRBD1 or TRBD2 (5 bases each). V was trimmed by 2 bases and J by 6 bases, leaving 8 bases between them. The CDR3 covers 12 residues. CDR1 and CDR2 (germline): MNHEY, SMNVEV (reference sequence). CDR3 sequence (DNA): TGTGCCAGCAGTTTAACTGGGGGCGAGCAGTACTTC. Protein product: CASSLTGGEQYF.

The chain is built from TRBV7-9 and TRBJ1-5; D uncertain. Deletions cut 1 base from V and 4 bases from J, with 5 bases between. CDR3 length: 13 amino acids. The V gene's germline CDR1 is SEHNR and CDR2 FQNEAQ (reference sequence). The DNA for the CDR3 is TGTGCCAGCAGCTTAGAGGAGAATCAGCCCCAGCATTTT. The encoded protein is CASSLEENQPQHF.

CDR3 sequence: CASSMVWGAGLAYLYSDTQYF. CDR3 sequence (DNA): TGTGCCAGTAGTATGGTATGGGGGGCGGGACTAGCATATTTATATTCAGATACGCAGTATTTT. The rearrangement uses TRBV19 and TRBJ2-3; 9 nucleotides match TRBD2. Germline V CDR1 and CDR2: LNHDA, SQIVND (reference sequence). The J segment lost 4 bases and the V segment lost 3 bases, leaving 23 bases of the junction unmatched. The CDR3 runs to 21 residues. The whole variable domain, filled in from reference TRBV19 and TRBJ2-3, reads DGGITQSPKYLFRKEGQNVTLSCEQNLNHDAMYWYRQDPGQGLRLIYYSQIVNDFQKGDIAEGYSVSREKKESFPLTVTSAQKNPTAFYLCASSMVWGAGLAYLYSDTQYFGPGTRLTVL.